The T cell receptor (beta chain) described here comes from a study of blood T cell repertoires in COVID-19. Only in-frame clones appear in the TCRdb table, and some are missing; sequencing was by immunoSEQ multiplex PCR. The data contain about 300,000 clones, about 87% of them singletons. Germline V gene data show CDR1 as MGHRA and CDR2 as YSYEKL. J gave up 7 bases and V 5 bases, and 7 bases lay outside the gene matches. This CDR3 has 13 amino acids. The sequence was collected from a woman aged 25-40 years who had recovered from COVID-19. The sequenced sample consisted of peripheral blood. The rearrangement joins TRBV4-1 to TRBJ1-1, with TRBD1 matching 7 bases. The CDR3 region is CASSFPRQGEAFF. The CDR3 DNA is TGCGCCAGCAGCTTCCCCAGACAGGGTGAAGCTTTCTTT.